The rows below give T cell receptor beta chains drawn from one sample of a study of shared clonotypes between healthy human individuals. The method was immunoSEQ multiplex PCR; TCRdb's version includes in-frame clones alone and lacks a portion of them. This table has some 680,000 clones, less than 80% appearing once. Source material: memory CD4+ T cells sorted from blood. Every receptor here comes from a woman younger than 45 in good health. Each CDR3 is given with its conserved first and last residue. A D gene is named only where the DNA matches it firmly. Where a row states a size, it is once, few, many or the class of an expanded clone; other rows omit it.

clone size,V gene,J gene,D gene,CDR3 protein,CDR3 DNA
NA,TRBV5-1,TRBJ2-7,NA,CASSHEQYF,TGCGCCAGCAGTCACGAGCAGTACTTC
NA,TRBV4-2,TRBJ1-2,NA,CASSQERVGSYGYTF,TGTGCCAGCAGCCAAGAAAGAGTAGGGTCTTATGGCTACACCTTC
NA,TRBV28,TRBJ2-1,TRBD2,CASSLGAGGGGEQFF,TGTGCCAGCAGTTTAGGGGCGGGAGGCGGAGGTGAGCAGTTCTTC
NA,TRBV27,TRBJ2-6,NA,CASSSLTHSSGANVLTF,TGTGCCAGCAGTTCCCTGACACACAGCTCTGGGGCCAACGTCCTGACTTTC
NA,TRBV30,TRBJ2-1,TRBD2,CAWSHPGLAGINEQFF,TGTGCCTGGAGCCACCCGGGACTAGCGGGAATCAATGAGCAGTTCTTC
NA,TRBV2,TRBJ1-5,NA,CASRGTGQPQHF,TGTGCCAGCAGAGGGACCGGGCAGCCCCAGCATTTT
few,TRBV2,TRBJ2-7,TRBD2,CASSERELREQYF,TGTGCCAGCAGTGAGCGGGAGCTTCGGGAGCAGTACTTC
NA,TRBV27,TRBJ2-7,TRBD2,CASSFSSTYADSLGGGIYEQYF,TGTGCCAGCAGTTTTTCTAGTACCTACGCTGACTCTCTTGGCGGGGGAATCTACGAGCAGTACTTC
few,TRBV6-5,TRBJ2-2,TRBD1,CASREGQIFTGELFF,TGTGCCAGCAGAGAGGGACAGATATTCACCGGGGAGCTGTTTTTT
NA,TRBV7-8,TRBJ2-5,NA,CASSAGHQETQYF,TGTGCCAGCAGCGCGGGACACCAAGAGACCCAGTACTTC
NA,TRBV28,TRBJ2-7,TRBD2,CASSLPPASGKEYFYEQYF,TGTGCCAGCAGTTTACCCCCGGCTAGCGGGAAAGAATACTTCTACGAGCAGTACTTC
once,TRBV5-6,TRBJ2-3,NA,CASSLASVSDTQYF,TGTGCCAGCAGCTTGGCCTCGGTGTCAGATACGCAGTATTTT
NA,TRBV30,TRBJ2-1,TRBD2,CAWTPRDYSYNEQFF,TGTGCCTGGACCCCCCGGGACTACTCCTACAATGAGCAGTTCTTC
once,TRBV5-1,TRBJ1-3,TRBD1,CASSMTGFGNTIYF,TGCGCCAGCAGCATGACAGGGTTCGGAAACACCATATATTTT
NA,TRBV6-5,TRBJ2-1,TRBD2,CASRLGTTNEQFF,TGTGCCAGCCGTTTAGGGACTACCAATGAGCAGTTCTTC
few,TRBV28,TRBJ1-2,NA,CASSPALYGYTF,TGTGCCAGCAGCCCCGCCCTATATGGCTACACCTTC
once,TRBV19,TRBJ1-3,TRBD1,CASSLLGQAGNTIYF,TGTGCCAGTAGTCTTCTGGGACAGGCTGGAAACACCATATATTTT
NA,TRBV11-2,TRBJ1-2,TRBD1,CASSGHSGQANYGYTF,TGTGCCAGCAGTGGACACTCGGGACAGGCGAACTATGGCTACACCTTC
NA,TRBV5-6,TRBJ2-1,TRBD2,CASSRYSGRRGNEQFF,TGTGCCAGCAGTCGATATAGCGGGAGAAGGGGGAATGAGCAGTTCTTC
once,TRBV14,TRBJ1-4,TRBD1,CASSQSGQGAWEKLFF,TGTGCCAGCAGCCAATCGGGACAGGGGGCTTGGGAAAAACTGTTTTTT
NA,TRBV5-5,TRBJ2-1,NA,CASSLLVGSYNEQFF,TGTGCCAGCAGCTTGCTTGTGGGGTCCTACAATGAGCAGTTCTTC
NA,TRBV5-1,TRBJ2-5,TRBD1,CASSYGQGRTLETQYF,TGCGCCAGCAGCTACGGACAGGGCCGCACTCTAGAGACCCAGTACTTC
many,TRBV7-2,TRBJ2-5,NA,CASSSQILGTQYF,TGTGCCAGCAGTTCACAGATCCTTGGGACCCAGTACTTC
many,TRBV10-3,TRBJ1-3,NA,CAISDGNSGNTIYF,TGTGCCATCAGTGACGGGAACTCTGGAAACACCATATATTTT
NA,TRBV27,TRBJ1-2,NA,CASSRGHYGYTF,TGTGCCAGCAGTAGGGGCCACTATGGCTACACCTTC
few,TRBV28,TRBJ2-1,NA,CASSFSRDKSSYNEQFF,TGTGCCAGCAGTTTCTCGCGGGATAAGAGCTCCTACAATGAGCAGTTCTTC
NA,TRBV7-9,TRBJ2-7,TRBD1,CASSPWTGGNARDEQYF,TGTGCCAGCAGCCCGTGGACAGGGGGCAACGCGAGGGACGAGCAGTACTTC
many,TRBV18,TRBJ2-7,TRBD2,CASSPSGSYEQYF,TGTGCCAGCTCACCTAGCGGGAGTTACGAGCAGTACTTC
NA,TRBV29-1,TRBJ2-5,TRBD1,CSVRTGQETQYF,TGCAGCGTTAGGACAGGGCAGGAGACCCAGTACTTC
NA,TRBV28,TRBJ2-7,TRBD1,CASSTATDRGAF,TGTGCCAGCAGTACCGCCACGGACAGGGGGGCCTTC
many,TRBV6-5,TRBJ1-1,NA,CASSSLSLSPNTEAFF,TGTGCCAGCAGTTCCCTTTCCTTGAGTCCGAACACTGAAGCTTTCTTT
NA,TRBV29-1,TRBJ1-2,NA,CSVGEVSSLGYTF,TGCAGCGTTGGCGAGGTCAGCAGTTTGGGCTACACCTTC
few,TRBV2,TRBJ1-1,NA,CASSGGSVNTEAFF,TGTGCCAGCAGTGGAGGCAGCGTGAACACTGAAGCTTTCTTT
NA,TRBV4-1,TRBJ2-7,TRBD1,CASSHLGQVVWEEQYF,TGCGCCAGCAGCCACCTAGGACAGGTTGTATGGGAAGAGCAGTACTTC
NA,TRBV27,TRBJ2-2,TRBD2,CASSLLAGGLTGELFF,TGTGCCAGCAGTTTACTAGCGGGAGGGCTAACCGGGGAGCTGTTTTTT
NA,TRBV4-1,TRBJ2-2,NA,CASSQEAGRDTGELFF,TGCGCCAGCAGCCAAGAAGCAGGGCGGGACACCGGGGAGCTGTTTTTT
NA,TRBV15,TRBJ2-7,NA,CATSRDLPGLSLTYEQYF,TGTGCCACCAGCAGAGATCTCCCGGGGCTAAGCTTGACCTACGAGCAGTACTTC
NA,TRBV5-5,TRBJ2-7,TRBD1,CASSPRPGQGAYEQYF,TGTGCCAGCAGCCCGCGACCGGGACAGGGAGCCTACGAGCAGTACTTC
NA,TRBV6-1,TRBJ1-5,NA,CASSEGWVQPQHF,TGTGCCAGCAGTGAAGGTTGGGTTCAGCCCCAGCATTTT
NA,TRBV7-6,TRBJ2-7,TRBD1,CASSSKYRGQGSNEQYF,TGTGCCAGCAGCTCGAAGTATCGGGGACAGGGGTCCAACGAGCAGTACTTC
NA,TRBV10-1,TRBJ2-3,TRBD2,CASSPLAGGPKSTDTQYF,TGCGCCAGCAGTCCACTAGCGGGAGGACCTAAGAGCACAGATACGCAGTATTTT
NA,TRBV11-2,TRBJ1-2,NA,CASSLVTVGYGYTF,TGTGCCAGCAGCTTAGTGACGGTCGGCTATGGCTACACCTTC
NA,TRBV7-2,TRBJ2-2,TRBD2,CASSSGLAGTNTGELFF,TGTGCCAGCAGCTCGGGACTAGCGGGAACGAACACCGGGGAGCTGTTTTTT
once,TRBV28,TRBJ1-5,NA,CASREYNQPQHF,TGTGCCAGCAGGGAATACAATCAGCCCCAGCATTTT
NA,TRBV29-1,TRBJ1-2,NA,CSVEDRSGGYTF,TGCAGCGTTGAAGACAGGTCGGGTGGCTACACCTTC
NA,TRBV5-1,TRBJ2-7,TRBD1,CASYPGTGTLEQYF,TGCGCCAGTTACCCCGGGACAGGGACACTCGAGCAGTACTTC
NA,TRBV28,TRBJ1-1,NA,CASSSPVTGEAFF,TGTGCCAGCAGTTCTCCGGTAACAGGTGAAGCTTTCTTT
many,TRBV27,TRBJ2-7,NA,CASSSGSGIYEQYF,TGTGCCAGCAGTTCCGGGTCAGGGATATACGAGCAGTACTTC
few,TRBV5-1,TRBJ2-3,TRBD2,CASSLELARTRNTQYF,TGCGCCAGCAGCTTAGAACTAGCGCGTACACGGAATACGCAGTATTTT
NA,TRBV6-5,TRBJ2-1,NA,CASSGGIQFF,TGTGCCAGCAGTGGGGGGATCCAGTTCTTC
NA,TRBV19,TRBJ1-5,NA,CASSSTGGVSNQPQHF,TGTGCCAGTAGTTCCACGGGGGGCGTAAGCAATCAGCCCCAGCATTTT
NA,TRBV28,TRBJ2-1,TRBD2,CASRLAGGPHNEQFF,TGTGCCAGCAGGTTAGCGGGAGGGCCCCACAATGAGCAGTTCTTC
NA,TRBV10-3,TRBJ2-7,NA,CAISESFEQYF,TGTGCCATCAGTGAGTCCTTCGAGCAGTACTTC